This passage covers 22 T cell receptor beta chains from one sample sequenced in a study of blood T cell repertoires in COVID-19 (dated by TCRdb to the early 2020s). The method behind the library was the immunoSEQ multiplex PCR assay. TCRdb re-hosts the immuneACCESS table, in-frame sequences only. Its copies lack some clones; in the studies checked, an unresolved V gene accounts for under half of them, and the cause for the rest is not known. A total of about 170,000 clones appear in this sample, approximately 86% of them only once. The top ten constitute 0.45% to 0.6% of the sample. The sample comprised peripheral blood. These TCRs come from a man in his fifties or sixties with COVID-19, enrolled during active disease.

The DNA for the CDR3 is TGTGCCAGCTCACCACGTATGACAGACAGATCCGAAGCTTTCTTT. Its protein product is CASSPRMTDRSEAFF. The rearrangement uses TRBV18 and TRBJ1-1; weak D call: TRBD1 (5 bases). This CDR3 has 15 residues. V was shortened by 1 base and J by 8 bases, with 17 bases between the two germline ends. Germline V gene data show CDR1 as KGHSH and CDR2 as LQKENI.

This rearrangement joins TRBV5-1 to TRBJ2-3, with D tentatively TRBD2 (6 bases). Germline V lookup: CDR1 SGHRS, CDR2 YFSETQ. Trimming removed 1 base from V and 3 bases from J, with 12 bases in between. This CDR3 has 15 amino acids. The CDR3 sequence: CASSLQLGGTDTQYF. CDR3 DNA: TGCGCCAGCAGCTTGCAATTGGGGGGAACAGATACGCAGTATTTT.

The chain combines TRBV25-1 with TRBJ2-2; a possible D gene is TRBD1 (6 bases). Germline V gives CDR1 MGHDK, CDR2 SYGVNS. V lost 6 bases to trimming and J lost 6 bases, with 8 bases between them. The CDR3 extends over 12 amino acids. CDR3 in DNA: TGTGCCAGCAGAGGGGGTCCCGGGGAGCTGTTTTTT. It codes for CASRGGPGELFF.

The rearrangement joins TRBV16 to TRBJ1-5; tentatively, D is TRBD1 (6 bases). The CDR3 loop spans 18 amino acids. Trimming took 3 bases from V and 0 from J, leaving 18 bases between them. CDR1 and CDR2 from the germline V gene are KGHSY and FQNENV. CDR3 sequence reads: CASSQPSGQTYSNQPQHF. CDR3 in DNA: TGTGCCAGCAGCCAGCCCTCAGGACAGACTTATAGCAATCAGCCCCAGCATTTT.

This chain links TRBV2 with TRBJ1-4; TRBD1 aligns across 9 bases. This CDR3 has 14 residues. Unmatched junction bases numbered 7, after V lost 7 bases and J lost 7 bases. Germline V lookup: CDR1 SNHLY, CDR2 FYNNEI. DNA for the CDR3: TGTGCCAGCAATATACAGGGGGCTCTTGAAAAACTGTTTTTT. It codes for CASNIQGALEKLFF.

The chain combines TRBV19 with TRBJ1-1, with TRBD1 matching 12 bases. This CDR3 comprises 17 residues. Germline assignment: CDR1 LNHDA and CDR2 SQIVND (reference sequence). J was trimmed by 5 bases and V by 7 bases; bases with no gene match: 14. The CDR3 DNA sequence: TGTGCCAGTATCCTGACCAGCCTGGGACAGGGGGCTACTGAAGCTTTCTTT. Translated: CASILTSLGQGATEAFF.

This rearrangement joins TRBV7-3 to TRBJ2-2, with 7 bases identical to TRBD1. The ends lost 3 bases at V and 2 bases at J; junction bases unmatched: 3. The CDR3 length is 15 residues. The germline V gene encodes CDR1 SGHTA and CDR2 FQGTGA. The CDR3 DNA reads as TGTGCCAGCAGCTTGACAGGGATAAACACCGGGGAGCTGTTTTTT. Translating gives CASSLTGINTGELFF.

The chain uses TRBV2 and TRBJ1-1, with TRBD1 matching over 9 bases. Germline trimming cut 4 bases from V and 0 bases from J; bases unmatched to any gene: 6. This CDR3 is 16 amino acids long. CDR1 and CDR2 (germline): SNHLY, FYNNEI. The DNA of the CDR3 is TGTGCCAGCAGTGTTTGGGGACAGGGCATGAACACTGAAGCTTTCTTT. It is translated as CASSVWGQGMNTEAFF.

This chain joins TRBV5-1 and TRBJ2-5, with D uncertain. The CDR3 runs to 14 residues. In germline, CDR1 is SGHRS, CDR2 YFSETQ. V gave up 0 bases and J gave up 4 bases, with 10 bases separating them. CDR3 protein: CASSLGAAGETQYF. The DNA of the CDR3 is TGCGCCAGCAGCTTGGGGGCCGCCGGAGAGACCCAGTACTTC.

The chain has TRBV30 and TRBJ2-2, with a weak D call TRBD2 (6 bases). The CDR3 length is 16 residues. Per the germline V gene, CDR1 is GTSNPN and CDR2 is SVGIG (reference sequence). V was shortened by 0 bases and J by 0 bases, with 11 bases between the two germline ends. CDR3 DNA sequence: TGTGCCTGGAGTGTTCGGGGGAGGACGAACACCGGGGAGCTGTTTTTT. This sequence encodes CAWSVRGRTNTGELFF.

CDR3 in DNA: TGTGCCAGCTCCGAGTCAGGGGGCAGTCAGCCCCAGCATTTT. Amino acid sequence: CASSESGGSQPQHF. The chain uses TRBV6-5 and TRBJ1-5; 8 nucleotides line up with TRBD1. Losses at the gene ends were 8 bases for V and 6 bases for J; bases not matched to a gene: 9. The CDR3 sequence is 14 residues long. Per germline, CDR1 MNHEY and CDR2 SVGAGI.

CDR3 nucleotide sequence: TGTGCCAGCAGCTTAGATAGGTCGCGGGGCTACACCTTC. This translates into CASSLDRSRGYTF. The chain has TRBV11-2 and TRBJ1-2; D is uncertain. Trimming stripped 0 bases from V and 8 bases from J, with 10 bases between. The CDR3 contains 13 residues. The germline gives CDR1 SGHAT, CDR2 FQNNGV.

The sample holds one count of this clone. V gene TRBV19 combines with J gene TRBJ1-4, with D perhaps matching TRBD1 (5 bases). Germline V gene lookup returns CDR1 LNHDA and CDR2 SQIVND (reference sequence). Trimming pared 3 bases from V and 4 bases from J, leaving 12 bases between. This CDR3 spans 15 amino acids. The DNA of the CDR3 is TGTGCCAGTAGTATGTTGGGGCAGGGTAATGAAAAACTGTTTTTT. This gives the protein CASSMLGQGNEKLFF.

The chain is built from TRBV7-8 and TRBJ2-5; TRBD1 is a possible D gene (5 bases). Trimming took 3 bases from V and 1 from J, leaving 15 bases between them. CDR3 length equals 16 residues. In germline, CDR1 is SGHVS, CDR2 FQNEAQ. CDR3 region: CASSLGQGPVQETQYF. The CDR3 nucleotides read TGTGCCAGCAGCTTGGGGCAGGGCCCGGTCCAAGAGACCCAGTACTTC.

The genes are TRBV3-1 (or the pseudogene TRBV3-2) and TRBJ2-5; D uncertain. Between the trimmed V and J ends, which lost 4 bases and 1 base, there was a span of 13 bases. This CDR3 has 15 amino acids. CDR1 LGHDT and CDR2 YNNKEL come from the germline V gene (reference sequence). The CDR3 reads CASSPYEERQETQYF. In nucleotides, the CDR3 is TGTGCCAGCAGCCCTTACGAGGAGCGCCAAGAGACCCAGTACTTC.

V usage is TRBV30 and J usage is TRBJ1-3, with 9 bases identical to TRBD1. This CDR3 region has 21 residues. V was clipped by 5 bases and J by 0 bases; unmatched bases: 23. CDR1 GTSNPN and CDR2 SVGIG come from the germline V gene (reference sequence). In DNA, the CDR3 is TGTGCCTGGTCCCGTTCCCCAACCGGGACAGGGAAGACTCTCTCTGGAAACACCATATATTTT. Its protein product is CAWSRSPTGTGKTLSGNTIYF.

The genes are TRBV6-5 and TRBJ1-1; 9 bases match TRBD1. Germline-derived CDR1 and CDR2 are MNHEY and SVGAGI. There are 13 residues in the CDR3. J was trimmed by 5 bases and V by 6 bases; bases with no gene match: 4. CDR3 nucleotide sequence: TGTGCCAGCAGCAAGACAGGGGGGACTGAAGCTTTCTTT. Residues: CASSKTGGTEAFF.

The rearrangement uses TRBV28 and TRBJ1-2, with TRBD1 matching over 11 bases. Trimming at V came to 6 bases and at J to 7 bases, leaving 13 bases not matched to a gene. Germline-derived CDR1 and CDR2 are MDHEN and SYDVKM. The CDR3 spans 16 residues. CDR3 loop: CASSLTGTGGNAGYTF. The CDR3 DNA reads TGTGCCAGCAGCCTCACCGGGACAGGGGGAAATGCTGGCTACACCTTC.

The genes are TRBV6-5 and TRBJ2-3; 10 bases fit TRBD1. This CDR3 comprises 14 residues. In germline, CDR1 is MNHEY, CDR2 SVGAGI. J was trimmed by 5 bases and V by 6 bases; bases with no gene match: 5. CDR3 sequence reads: CASSLGQGGDTQYF. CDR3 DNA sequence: TGTGCCAGCAGCCTCGGACAGGGGGGAGATACGCAGTATTTT.

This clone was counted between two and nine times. This CDR3 is CASSLGTSADTQYF. CDR3 DNA: TGCGCCAGCAGCTTGGGGACTAGCGCAGATACGCAGTATTTT. The chain has TRBV5-1 and TRBJ2-3, with TRBD2 identical over 9 bases. The CDR3 runs to 14 residues. V lost 0 bases, J lost 4 bases, and 0 bases stayed unmatched. CDR1 is SGHRS and CDR2 is YFSETQ in the germline V gene.

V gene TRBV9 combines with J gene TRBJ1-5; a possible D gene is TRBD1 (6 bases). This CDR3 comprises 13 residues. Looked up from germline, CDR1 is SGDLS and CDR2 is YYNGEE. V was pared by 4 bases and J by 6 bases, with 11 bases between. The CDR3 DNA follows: TGTGCCAGCAGCCCAGGGGTCGGTCAGCCCCAGCATTTT. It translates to CASSPGVGQPQHF.

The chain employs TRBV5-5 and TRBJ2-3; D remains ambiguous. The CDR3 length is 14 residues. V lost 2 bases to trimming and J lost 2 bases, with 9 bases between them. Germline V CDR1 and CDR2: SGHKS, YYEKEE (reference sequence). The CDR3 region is CASSFDTNTDTQYF. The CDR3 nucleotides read TGTGCCAGCAGCTTTGATACAAACACAGATACGCAGTATTTT.